The clone carrying this TCR beta chain was counted only a few times. Its target is not known. This sample was taken from a study of post-analysis software for immune sequencing data. Overall study results and limits: Normalized Chao1 diversity was significantly reduced in patients versus controls. Patients had higher frequencies than controls of four to six TRBV segments, including TRBV5-6, TRBV5-1 and TRBV20-1.

Researchers reported that TCR beta cDNA libraries carried unique molecular identifiers. The authors obtained some 500,000 cDNA molecules from around 0.96 to 9.9 million T cells. TCRdb reprocessed the PCR reads with MiXCR, giving one entry per CDR3 protein. The sample includes about 540,000 distinct CDR3 sequences, approximately 31% of them seen just once. Germline assignment: CDR1 SGHRS and CDR2 YFSETQ. This CDR3 spans 14 amino acids. The junction had 2 bases not matched to a gene; V was cut back by 3 bases and J by 0 bases. The receptor's source is a girl under 18 with multiple sclerosis. The specimen was blood. V usage is TRBV5-1 and J usage is TRBJ1-1; 7 bases align to TRBD1. The CDR3 DNA sequence: TGCGCCAGCAGCTCGGACAGGATGAACACTGAAGCTTTCTTT. Its protein is CASSSDRMNTEAFF. Full variable domain (missing parts from reference TRBV5-1 and TRBJ1-1): KAGVTQTPRYLIKTRGQQVTLSCSPISGHRSVSWYQQTPGQGLQFLFEYFSETQRNKGNFPGRFSGRQFSNSRSEMNVSTLELGDSALYLCASSSDRMNTEAFFGQGTRLTVV.